This is a list of T cell receptor beta chains from one sample in a study of blood T cell repertoires in COVID-19. Profiling relied on immunoSEQ multiplex PCR, and the TCRdb table lists in-frame clones only, not all of them. The data contain approximately 250,000 clones, 86% of them singletons. The material sequenced was peripheral blood. The source is a man younger than 40 with active or convalescent COVID-19. Each CDR3 is given with its conserved first and last residue. Fields, in order: V gene, CDR3 protein.

>TRBV5-4
CASSLVGTRGEQYF
>TRBV7-2
CASSLGTVANYGYTF
>TRBV5-1
CASSQNPSGVSYEQYF
>TRBV4-2
CASSQETANSGNTIYF
>TRBV7-9
CASSPPTGMNTEAFF
>TRBV6-5
CASRGVAYEQYF
>TRBV27
CASSLQPSGGGSRQYF
>TRBV19
CASSKAPPYEQYF
>TRBV6-5
CASSQLRSRGTEAFF
>TRBV10-1
CASSEAQGNNEQFF
>TRBV27
CASSLRNSPLHF
>TRBV10-3
CAIRAGAMNTEAFF
>TRBV5-1
CASGQGSTSYEQYF
>TRBV18
CASSPPRGTGNTIYF
>TRBV6-6
CASTEGGSYNEQFF
>TRBV20-1
CSVGGPDTQYF
>TRBV30
CAWSQGEQYF
>TRBV9
CASSEYSTGELFF
>TRBV21-1
CAKNGRGITGANVLTF
>TRBV13
CASSSQSGTSAEQFF
>TRBV24-1
CATRQGAGGELFF
>TRBV3-1/TRBV3-2
CASSTPRQATNEKLFF
>TRBV27
CASGRGQETQYF
>TRBV5-1
CASSLTGTSGGVGTDTQYF
>TRBV6-1
CASSEATGGRNSPLHF
>TRBV10-3
CATLDRSTDTQYF
>TRBV7-6
CASSPLAGQYNEQFF
>TRBV4-2
CASSQAYRDSYNSPLHF
>TRBV10-3
CAISESSGVPDTQYF
>TRBV9
CASSLSLAGLVDTQYF
>TRBV30
CAWITNRGRGNTIYF
>TRBV5-6
CASSLGADTEAFF
>TRBV5-5
CASSFVRAGSNTGELFF
>TRBV18
CASSREGAVGAEQFF
>TRBV9
CASSVLAGAFYNEQFF